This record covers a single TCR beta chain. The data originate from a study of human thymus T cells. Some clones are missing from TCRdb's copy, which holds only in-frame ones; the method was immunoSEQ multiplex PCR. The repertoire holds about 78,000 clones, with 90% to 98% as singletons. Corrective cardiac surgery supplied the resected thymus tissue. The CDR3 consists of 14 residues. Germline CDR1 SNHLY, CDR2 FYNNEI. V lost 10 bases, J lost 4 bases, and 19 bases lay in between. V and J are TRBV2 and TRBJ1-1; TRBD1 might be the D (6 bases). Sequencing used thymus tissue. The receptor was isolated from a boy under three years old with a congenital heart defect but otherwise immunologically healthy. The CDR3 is CANWGARGSTEAFF. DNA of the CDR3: TGTGCCAACTGGGGGGCGCGGGGCAGCACTGAAGCTTTCTTT.